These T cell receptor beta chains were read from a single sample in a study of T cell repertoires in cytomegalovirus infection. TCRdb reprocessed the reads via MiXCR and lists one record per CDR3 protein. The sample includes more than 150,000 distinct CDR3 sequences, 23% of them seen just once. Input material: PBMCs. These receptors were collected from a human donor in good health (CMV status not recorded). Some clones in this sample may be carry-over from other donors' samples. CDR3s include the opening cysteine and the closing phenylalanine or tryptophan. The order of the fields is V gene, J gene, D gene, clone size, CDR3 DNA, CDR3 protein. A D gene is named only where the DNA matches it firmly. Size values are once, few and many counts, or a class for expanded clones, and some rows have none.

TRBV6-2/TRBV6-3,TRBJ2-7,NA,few,TGTGCCAGCAGTTACGCTGGGCCCCCCTACGAGCAGTACTTC,CASSYAGPPYEQYF
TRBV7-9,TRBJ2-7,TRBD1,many,TGTGCCAGCAGCCCGGACAGGGGGCCCCACGAGCAGTACTTC,CASSPDRGPHEQYF
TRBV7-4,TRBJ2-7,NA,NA,TGTGCCAGCACAACGACTATGAAAGGGGTTGCCTACGAGCAGTACTTC,CASTTTMKGVAYEQYF
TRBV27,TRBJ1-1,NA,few,TGTGCCAGCAAGGACAATTTGAACACTGAAGCTTTCTTT,CASKDNLNTEAFF
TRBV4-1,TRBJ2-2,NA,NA,TGCGCCAGCAGCAGCCGGGAGACAGGGAACACCGGGGAGCTGTTTTTT,CASSSRETGNTGELFF
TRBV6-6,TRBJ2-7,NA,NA,TGTGCCAGCAGTTACAACGACGAGCAGTACTTC,CASSYNDEQYF
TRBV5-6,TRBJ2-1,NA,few,TGTGCCAGCAGCACCCTAAGGCTGGGGGAGCGAACCTACAATGAGCAGTTCTTC,CASSTLRLGERTYNEQFF
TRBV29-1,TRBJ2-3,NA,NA,TGCAGCGCAGCGGTCTTTTCAGATACGCAGTATTTT,CSAAVFSDTQYF
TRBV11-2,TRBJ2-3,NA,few,TGTGCCAGCAGCCCCGAGGGAGCCAGCACAGATACGCAGTATTTT,CASSPEGASTDTQYF
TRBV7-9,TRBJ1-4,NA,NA,TGTGCCAGCAGCTTAGAACAGTCGAATAATGAAAAACTGTTTTTT,CASSLEQSNNEKLFF
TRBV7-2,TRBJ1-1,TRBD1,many,TGTGCCAGCAGCAGGCACGGGACAGCTGAAGCTTTCTTT,CASSRHGTAEAFF
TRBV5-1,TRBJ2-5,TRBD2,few,TGCGCCAGCAGCTTGGTTCTAGCGGGGGATCAAGAGACCCAGTACTTC,CASSLVLAGDQETQYF
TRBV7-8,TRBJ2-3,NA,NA,TGTGCCAGCAGCTTAGGTCTAGGACAGATCACAGATACGCAGTATTTT,CASSLGLGQITDTQYF
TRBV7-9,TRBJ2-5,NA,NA,TGTGCCAGCAGCTTGATTGGGGGCCAAGAGACCCAGTACTTC,CASSLIGGQETQYF
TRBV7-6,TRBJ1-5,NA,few,TGTGCCAGCAGCCAACACCGGGGACGGCGAGACAATCAGCCCCAGCATTTT,CASSQHRGRRDNQPQHF
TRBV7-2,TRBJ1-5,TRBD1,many,TGTGCCAGCAGCTCCGCCGACAGGGGGTATGGTCAGCCCCAGCATTTT,CASSSADRGYGQPQHF